What follows are 3 T cell receptor beta chains derived from one specimen sequenced in a study of cytomegalovirus exposure and HLA in healthy donors. The study ran its PCR with 60 Vbeta and 13 Jbeta primers. The data were produced by immunoSEQ multiplex PCR, yet TCRdb's version contains in-frame clones alone and is incomplete. Counted here are about 120,000 clones, roughly 80% occurring once; the ten biggest clones make up approximately 2.5%. Sequenced: PBMCs. These receptors were collected from a woman aged 40 to 50 in good health and CMV-seropositive.

CDR3 in DNA: TGTGCCAGCTCAAAACAGGGTGCCGGGGAGCTGTTTTTT. Residues: CASSKQGAGELFF. The chain combines TRBV18 with TRBJ2-2; the D gene is possibly TRBD1 (6 bases). The CDR3 is 13 amino acids. Trimming shortened V by 5 bases and J by 6 bases, and 10 bases separated the two germline ends. Per germline, CDR1 KGHSH and CDR2 LQKENI.

The J gene is TRBJ2-5, the V gene TRBV18, with 7 bases aligning to TRBD1. The CDR3 covers 13 residues. Germline lookup yields CDR1 KGHSH and CDR2 LQKENI. The V segment lost 3 bases and the J segment 5 bases; nucleotides outside the gene matches: 3. The CDR3 is CASSPTDRETQYF. For the CDR3, the DNA is TGTGCCAGCTCACCGACGGACAGGGAGACCCAGTACTTC. The full variable domain, rest sourced from reference TRBV18 and TRBJ2-5, is NAGVMQNPRHLVRRRGQEARLRCSPMKGHSHVYWYRQLPEEGLKFMVYLQKENIIDESGMPKERFSAEFPKEGPSILRIQQVVRGDSAAYFCASSPTDRETQYFGPGTRLLVL.

This rearrangement joins TRBV7-9 to TRBJ2-5; 8 nucleotides agree with TRBD1. Germline values: CDR1 SEHNR, CDR2 FQNEAQ (reference sequence). This CDR3 is 16 amino acids long. V lost 1 base and J lost 3; bases outside the gene matches: 7. The CDR3 protein is CASSLDRTGLEETQYF. As DNA, the CDR3 is TGTGCCAGCAGCTTAGACCGGACAGGGCTTGAAGAGACCCAGTACTTC.